The sequence of this TCR beta chain was determined in a study of a mutant IDH1 vaccine in newly diagnosed glioma (dated by TCRdb to about 2021). With regard to the full study: Eight vaccinations were administered to patients in weeks 1, 3, 5, 7, 11, 15, 19 and 23, corresponding to visits V03 through V10. Vaccination started 4-6 weeks after radiotherapy alone, or was given together with temozolomide cycles in the groups whose treatment included chemotherapy. Of the roughly 31 treated patients, approximately 62% were male and approximately 40% were female, and the mean age was 40.4 years. Prior to enrollment, patients had been given standard therapy consisting of radiotherapy alone, temozolomide alone, or radiochemotherapy with temozolomide, with the combination given to most patients. Peripheral blood was drawn at six visits: V03 (baseline), V05, V07, V10, V12 and V13. Longitudinal TCRB deep sequencing was done for 25 to 30 treated patients, wherever samples were available for exploratory analyses. General study outcomes and caveats: The authors stated that sample limitations prevented analyses of patient blood samples from being reproduced. PBMC samples for TCRB deep sequencing were selected based on availability. Across multiple MHC alleles, vaccine-induced immune responses were seen in 90% to 95% of patients. Changes in the top peripheral T cell clonotypes picked up by TCRB sequencing did not appear to be linked to pseudoprogression.

Notes on this clone: The antigen it recognizes is unknown. No base qualities exist here, and no much larger clone lies one base off it.

Relative to germline, V is missing 7 bases and J is missing 5 bases, with 4 bases of the junction outside any gene match. Per the germline V gene (reference sequence), SEHNR is the CDR1 and FQNEAQ is the CDR2. CDR3 length: 15 amino acids, cysteine to phenylalanine. Left in the record is the CDR3 DNA by itself, 45 bases read in frame from the first base. The library was obtained by the immunoSEQ multiplex PCR assay. Rearranged TCR beta chain sequences were amplified with the hsTCRB Kit following the manufacturer's protocol. An Illumina MiSeq was used to sequence the TCRB libraries. In the source study's methods: The kit vendor's proprietary platform handled demultiplexing, trimming and gene mapping. The clones in this table, taken by TCRdb from immuneACCESS, are in-frame only. Not every clone is retained; where verified, under half of the shortfall comes from an unresolved V gene, and the cause of the rest is unknown. From that table come the V and J calls and clone size; the DNA was used to work out D and trimming. The sample data list 110,000 or so clones, and 85% to 90% of these were observed just once. 0.5% to 0.65% of the sample belongs to the ten largest clones.

The time point label here, explained by the study, means: week 11, during vaccination. Every vaccine dose consisted of 300 ug of a 20-mer mutant IDH1 peptide in Montanide, administered subcutaneously together with topical imiquimod. Newly diagnosed WHO grade 3 or 4 IDH1-mutant astrocytomas showing loss of nuclear ATRX were present in the donors. The samples were drawn from NOA16, a multicentre, single-arm, open-label phase I trial in Germany that tested a mutant IDH1 peptide vaccine in humans for the first time. The DNeasy Blood and Tissue Kit was used to extract genomic DNA from EDTA blood for TCRB sequencing.

The chain is encoded by TRBV7-9 joined to TRBJ2-1, and TRBD2 matches 14 of the central bases. This TCR came from a woman between 45 and 65 years old with glioma. Sequenced here: PBMCs, sampled from a glioma patient whose treatment included an IDH1 peptide vaccine. The CDR3 protein: CASMGLAGEHNEQFF. The nucleotide sequence is TGTGCCAGCATGGGACTAGCGGGAGAGCACAATGAGCAGTTCTTC.